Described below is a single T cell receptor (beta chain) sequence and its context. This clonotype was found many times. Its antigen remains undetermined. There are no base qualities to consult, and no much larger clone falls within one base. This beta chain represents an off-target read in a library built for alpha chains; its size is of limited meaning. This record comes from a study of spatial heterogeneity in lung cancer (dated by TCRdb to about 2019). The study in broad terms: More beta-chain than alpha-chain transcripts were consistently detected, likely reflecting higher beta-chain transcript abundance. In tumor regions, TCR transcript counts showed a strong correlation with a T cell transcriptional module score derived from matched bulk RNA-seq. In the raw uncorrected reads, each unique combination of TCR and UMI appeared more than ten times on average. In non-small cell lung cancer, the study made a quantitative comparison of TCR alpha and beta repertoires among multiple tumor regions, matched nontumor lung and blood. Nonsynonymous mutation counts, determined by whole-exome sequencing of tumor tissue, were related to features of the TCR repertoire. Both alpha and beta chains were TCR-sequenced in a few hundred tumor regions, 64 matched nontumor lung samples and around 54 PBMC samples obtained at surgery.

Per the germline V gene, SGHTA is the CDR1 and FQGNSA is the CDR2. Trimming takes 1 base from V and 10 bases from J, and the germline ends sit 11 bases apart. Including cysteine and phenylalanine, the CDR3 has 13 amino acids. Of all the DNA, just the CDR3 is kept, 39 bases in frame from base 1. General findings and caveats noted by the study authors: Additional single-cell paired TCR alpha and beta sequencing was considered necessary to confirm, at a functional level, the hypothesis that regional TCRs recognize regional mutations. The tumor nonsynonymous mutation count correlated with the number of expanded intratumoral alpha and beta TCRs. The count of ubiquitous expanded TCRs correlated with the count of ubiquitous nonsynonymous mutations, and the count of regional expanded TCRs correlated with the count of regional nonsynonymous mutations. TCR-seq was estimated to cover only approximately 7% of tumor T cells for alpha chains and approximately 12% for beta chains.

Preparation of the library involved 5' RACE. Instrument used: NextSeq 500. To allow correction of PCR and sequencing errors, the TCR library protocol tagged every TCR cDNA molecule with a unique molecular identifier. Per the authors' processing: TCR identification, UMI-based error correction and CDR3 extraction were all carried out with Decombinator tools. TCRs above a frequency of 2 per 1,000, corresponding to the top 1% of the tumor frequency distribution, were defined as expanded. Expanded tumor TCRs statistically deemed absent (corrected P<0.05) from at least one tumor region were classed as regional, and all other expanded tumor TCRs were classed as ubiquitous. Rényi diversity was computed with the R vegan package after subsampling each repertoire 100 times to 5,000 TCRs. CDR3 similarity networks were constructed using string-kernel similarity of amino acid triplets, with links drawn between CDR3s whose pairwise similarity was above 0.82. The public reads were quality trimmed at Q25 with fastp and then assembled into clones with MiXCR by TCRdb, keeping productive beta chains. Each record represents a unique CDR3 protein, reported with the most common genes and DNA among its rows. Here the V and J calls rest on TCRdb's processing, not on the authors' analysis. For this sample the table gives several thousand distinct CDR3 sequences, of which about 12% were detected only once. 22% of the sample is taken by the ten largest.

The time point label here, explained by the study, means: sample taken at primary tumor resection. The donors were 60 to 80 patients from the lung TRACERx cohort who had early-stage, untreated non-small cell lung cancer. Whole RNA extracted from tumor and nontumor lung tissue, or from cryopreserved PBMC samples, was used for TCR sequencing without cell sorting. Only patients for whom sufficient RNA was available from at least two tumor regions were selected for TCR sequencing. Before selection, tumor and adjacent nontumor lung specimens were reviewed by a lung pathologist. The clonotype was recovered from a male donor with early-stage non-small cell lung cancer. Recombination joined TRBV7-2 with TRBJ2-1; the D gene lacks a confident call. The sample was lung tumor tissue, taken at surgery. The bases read TGTGCCAGCAGCTTAGGACTGGAAAGGGAGCAGTTCTTC. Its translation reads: CASSLGLEREQFF.